The 5 T cell receptor beta chains below were found in one sample sequenced in a study of blood T cell repertoires in COVID-19. Libraries were prepared by immunoSEQ multiplex PCR; TCRdb keeps only in-frame clonotypes and omits some of them. The sample has fewer than 45,000 clones; roughly nine tenths are singletons. Sequenced material: peripheral blood. Receptors were obtained from a woman in her thirties in a cohort sampled during active COVID-19.

The chain carries TRBV24-1 and TRBJ2-1, with TRBD2 identical over 15 bases. The V and J ends lost 4 bases and 15 bases, in that order; junction bases with no gene match: 9. The CDR3 has 15 residues. CDR1 is KGHDR, CDR2 SFDVKD, per germline. CDR3 amino acids: CATSDPGTSGRLVFF. The CDR3 nucleotides are TGTGCCACCAGTGACCCCGGGACTAGCGGGAGGTTGGTGTTCTTC.

The chain employs TRBV6-6 and TRBJ2-2, with D possibly TRBD2 on 7 matching bases. Trimming cost V 10 bases and J 6 bases, with 21 bases left between them. The CDR3 is made up of 15 amino acids. CDR1 MNHNY and CDR2 SVGAGI come from the germline V gene (reference sequence). CDR3 sequence (DNA): TGTGCCACAAAGCGTGAGGGGGGGTTCCCCGGGGAGCTGTTTTTT. The encoded protein is CATKREGGFPGELFF.

The chain has TRBV6-6 and TRBJ2-1; 7 positions match TRBD1. The CDR3 runs to 15 residues. V lost 6 bases to trimming and J lost 0 bases; unmatched junction nucleotides: 5. Germline values: CDR1 MNHNY, CDR2 SVGAGI (reference sequence). This CDR3 is CASRGDRVSYNEQFF. The CDR3 nucleotides read TGTGCCAGCAGGGGTGACAGGGTCTCCTACAATGAGCAGTTCTTC.

The chain uses TRBV28 and TRBJ2-3; TRBD1 aligns across 8 bases. Trimming at V came to 3 bases and at J to 2 bases, leaving 4 bases not matched to a gene. The CDR3 loop spans 15 amino acids. CDR1 is MDHEN and CDR2 is SYDVKM in the germline V gene. The CDR3 nucleotides read TGTGCCAGCAGTTTGGCAGGGGGCCTCACAGATACGCAGTATTTT. Its translation is CASSLAGGLTDTQYF. The full variable domain, with the rest looked up from reference TRBV28 and TRBJ2-3, is DVKVTQSSRYLVKRTGEKVFLECVQDMDHENMFWYRQDPGLGLRLIYFSYDVKMKEKGDIPEGYSVSREKKERFSLILESASTNQTSMYLCASSLAGGLTDTQYFGPGTRLTVL.

V and J are TRBV6-5 and TRBJ1-1; D possibly corresponds to TRBD1 (5 bases). The CDR3 spans 14 residues. Per germline, CDR1 MNHEY and CDR2 SVGAGI. Trimming removed 0 bases from V and 4 bases from J, with 9 bases in between. The CDR3 nucleotides are TGTGCCAGCAGTTACTCCCAGGGTAGCACTGAAGCTTTCTTT. Its protein is CASSYSQGSTEAFF.